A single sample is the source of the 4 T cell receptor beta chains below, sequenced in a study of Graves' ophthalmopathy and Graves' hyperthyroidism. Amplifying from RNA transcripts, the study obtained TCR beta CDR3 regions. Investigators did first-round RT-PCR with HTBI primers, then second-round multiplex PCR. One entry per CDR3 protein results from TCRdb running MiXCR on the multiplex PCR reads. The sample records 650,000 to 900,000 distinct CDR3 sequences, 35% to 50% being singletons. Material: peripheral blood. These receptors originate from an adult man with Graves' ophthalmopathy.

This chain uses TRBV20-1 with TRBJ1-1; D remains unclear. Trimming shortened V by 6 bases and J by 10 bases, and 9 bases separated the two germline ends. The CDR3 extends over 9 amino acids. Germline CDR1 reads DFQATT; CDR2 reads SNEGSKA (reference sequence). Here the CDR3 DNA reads TGCAGTGCCGAGACGGGAGCTTTCTTT. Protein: CSAETGAFF.

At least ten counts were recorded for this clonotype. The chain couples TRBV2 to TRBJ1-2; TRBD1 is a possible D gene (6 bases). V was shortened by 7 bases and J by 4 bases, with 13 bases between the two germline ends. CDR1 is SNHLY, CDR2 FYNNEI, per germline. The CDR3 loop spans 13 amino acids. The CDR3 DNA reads TGTGCCAGCACCCCGGGGGGCGGCTATGGCTACACCTTC. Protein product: CASTPGGGYGYTF.

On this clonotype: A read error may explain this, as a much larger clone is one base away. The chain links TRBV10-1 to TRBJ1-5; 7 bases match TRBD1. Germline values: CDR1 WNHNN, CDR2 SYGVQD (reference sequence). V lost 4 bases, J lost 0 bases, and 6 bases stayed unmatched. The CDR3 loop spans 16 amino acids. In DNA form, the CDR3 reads TGCGCCAGCAGTGGCTACGGGACAGATAGCAATCAGCCCCAGCATTTT. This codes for CASSGYGTDSNQPQHF.

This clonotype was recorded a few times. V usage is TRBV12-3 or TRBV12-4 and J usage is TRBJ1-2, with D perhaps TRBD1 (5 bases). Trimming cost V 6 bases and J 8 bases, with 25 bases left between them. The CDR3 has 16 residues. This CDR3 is CASSRSAGLALVGYTF. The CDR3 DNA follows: TGTGCCAGCAGCCGCTCGGCGGGACTAGCATTGGTGGGCTACACCTTC.